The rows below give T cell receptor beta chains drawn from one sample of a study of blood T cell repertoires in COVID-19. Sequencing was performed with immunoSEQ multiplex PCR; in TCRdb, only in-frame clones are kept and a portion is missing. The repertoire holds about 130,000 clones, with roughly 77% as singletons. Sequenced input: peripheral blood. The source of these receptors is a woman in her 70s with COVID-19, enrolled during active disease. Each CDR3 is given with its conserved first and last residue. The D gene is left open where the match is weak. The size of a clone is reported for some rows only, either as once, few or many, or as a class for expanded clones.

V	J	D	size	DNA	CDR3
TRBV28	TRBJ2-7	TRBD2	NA	TGTGCCAGCACGGGCGGGGGGCCGTCCTACGAGCAGTACTTC	CASTGGGPSYEQYF
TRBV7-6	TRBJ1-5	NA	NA	TGTGCCAGCAGCCCCGAAATCGGAGGGATTCAGCCCCAGCATTTT	CASSPEIGGIQPQHF
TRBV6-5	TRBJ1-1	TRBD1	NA	TGTGCCAGCAGTTACTCGAGGACAGGGGTGAGAGGGGCTTTCTTT	CASSYSRTGVRGAFF
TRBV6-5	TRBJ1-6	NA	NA	TGTGCCAGCAGTTACTCGCGCGGGACGGGAGACTCACCCCTCCACTTT	CASSYSRGTGDSPLHF
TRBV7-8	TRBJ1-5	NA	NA	TGTGCCAGCAGCTTAGCTGGGGGGGGACATAGCAATCAGCCCCAGCATTTT	CASSLAGGGHSNQPQHF
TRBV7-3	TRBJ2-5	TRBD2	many	TGTGCCAGCAGCTATACCGGGACTAGGGGAGAGACCCAGTACTTC	CASSYTGTRGETQYF
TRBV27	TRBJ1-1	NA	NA	TGTGCCAGCATTAGATTCGGGGGGGGGCGGAACACTGAAGCTTTCTTT	CASIRFGGGRNTEAFF
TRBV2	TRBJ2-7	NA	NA	TGTGCCAGCAGTGTGGAGGGGATCTACGAGCAGTACTTC	CASSVEGIYEQYF
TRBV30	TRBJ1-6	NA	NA	TGTGCCTGGAGTAACGGGAGAGATTCACCCCTCCACTTT	CAWSNGRDSPLHF
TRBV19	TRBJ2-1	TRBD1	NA	TGTGCCAGTAGTACCGGACAGGGAGGTGAGCAGTTCTTC	CASSTGQGGEQFF